These 22 T cell receptor beta chains share one sample of origin, sequenced in a study of lymphopenia after photon versus proton radiotherapy. The table came from immunoSEQ multiplex PCR; TCRdb's copy has only in-frame clones and leaves some out. The sample yields 70,000 to 95,000 clones, around 80% seen once. The sequencing here drew on peripheral blood, taken from a patient treated with proton-based radiotherapy. The receptor set was obtained from a man aged 60-69 years with pancreatic cancer.

This clone was detected only once. The J gene is TRBJ2-2, the V gene TRBV27; D possibly uses TRBD1 or TRBD2 (6 bases each). CDR3 length: 20 residues. Deletions cut 6 bases from V and 0 bases from J, with 26 bases between. CDR1 and CDR2 from the germline V gene are MNHEY and SMNVEV (reference sequence). The CDR3 here is CASSRPGVGGRPANTGELFF. In DNA form, the CDR3 reads TGTGCCAGCAGCCGCCCTGGGGTAGGGGGGAGGCCCGCGAACACCGGGGAGCTGTTTTTT.

The CDR3 sequence is CASSYGLSGDTQYF. The CDR3 DNA sequence: TGTGCCAGCAGTTACGGACTCTCAGGGGATACGCAGTATTTT. The chain has TRBV6-5 and TRBJ2-3; the D call may be TRBD1 or TRBD2 (5 bases each). Germline V gene sequence: CDR1 MNHEY, CDR2 SVGAGI. V was cut by 2 bases and J by 6 bases, with 12 bases left in between. This CDR3 spans 14 amino acids.

The CDR3 loop reads CASSSNPGTAPIWGETF. The CDR3 region has the DNA TGTGCCAGTAGTTCCAATCCCGGGACAGCCCCTATTTGGGGTGAGACCTTC. The V gene is TRBV19, the J gene TRBJ1-2; TRBD1 aligns across 7 bases. Germline CDR1 and CDR2: LNHDA and SQIVND (reference sequence). This CDR3 is built from 17 residues. The junction had 26 bases not matched to a gene; V was cut back by 5 bases and J by 14 bases.

The sample holds a few counts of this clone. This rearrangement joins TRBV7-9 to TRBJ1-4; possibly TRBD1 for D (6 bases). The CDR3 extends over 14 amino acids. Germline V gene lookup returns CDR1 SEHNR and CDR2 FQNEAQ (reference sequence). V shed 1 base and J shed 5 bases, with 8 bases lying between them. Written as DNA, the CDR3 is TGTGCCAGCAGCTTAGGGACAGTGAATGAAAAACTGTTTTTT. It codes for CASSLGTVNEKLFF. The entire variable domain, with the rest obtained from reference TRBV7-9 and TRBJ1-4, is as follows: DTGVSQNPRHKITKRGQNVTFRCDPISEHNRLYWYRQTLGQGPEFLTYFQNEAQLEKSRLLSDRFSAERPKGSFSTLEIQRTEQGDSAMYLCASSLGTVNEKLFFGSGTQLSVL.

The chain joins TRBV6-1 to TRBJ2-7, with TRBD1 matching 7 bases. Germline values: CDR1 MNHNS, CDR2 SASEGT. The CDR3 length is 11 residues. V shed 11 bases, J shed 2 bases, and the junction held 3 bases outside the gene matches. This chain's CDR3 is CALGQTYEQYF. CDR3 nucleotides: TGTGCCTTGGGACAGACCTACGAGCAGTACTTC.

The V and J genes are TRBV5-1 and TRBJ2-2, with TRBD1 matching 10 bases. V lost 0 bases, J lost 4 bases, and 9 bases stayed unmatched. The CDR3 sequence is 18 residues long. Germline-derived CDR1 and CDR2 are SGHRS and YFSETQ. The CDR3 region is CASSLAGWTGGGTGELFF. The CDR3 nucleotides are TGCGCCAGCAGCTTGGCCGGGTGGACAGGGGGTGGCACCGGGGAGCTGTTTTTT.

This chain links TRBV28 with TRBJ2-5; D call uncertain. Germline CDR1 is MDHEN and CDR2 is SYDVKM. Trimming removed 5 bases from V and 4 bases from J, with 11 bases in between. The CDR3 consists of 13 residues. CDR3 sequence reads: CASSRSGIETQYF. The CDR3 coding sequence is TGTGCCAGCAGTCGCTCAGGTATAGAGACCCAGTACTTC.

The chain recombines TRBV27 with TRBJ2-2; the match to TRBD1 covers 9 bases. Germline V gene data show CDR1 as MNHEY and CDR2 as SMNVEV (reference sequence). After removal of 0 bases from V and 5 bases from J, the junction contained 7 bases not matched to a gene. CDR3 length: 17 residues. The CDR3 reads CASSLSGQGRETGELFF. CDR3 DNA sequence: TGTGCCAGCAGTTTATCGGGACAGGGTAGGGAGACCGGGGAGCTGTTTTTT.

The V gene is TRBV10-3, the J gene TRBJ2-7, with TRBD1 matching 7 bases. This CDR3 has 11 amino acids. Germline V CDR1 and CDR2: ENHRY, SYGVKD. The ends lost 11 bases at V and 4 bases at J; junction bases unmatched: 5. CDR3 nucleotide sequence: TGTGCCGTAAGCAGGGGGTACGAGCAGTACTTC. Protein: CAVSRGYEQYF.

In regard to this clone: Germline and junction disagree at one end, which may indicate a read error. The V call is TRBV7-7, the J call TRBJ2-2; 10 bases match TRBD1. CDR1 is SSHAT, CDR2 FNYEAQ, per germline (reference sequence). This CDR3 contains 16 residues. In nucleotides, the CDR3 is TGTGCTAGCAGCCGGGGACAGGGGAGAAACACCGGGGAGCTGTTTTTT. Residues: CASSRGQGRNTGELFF.

This clone was counted once. The rearrangement joins TRBV2 to TRBJ2-2, with 9 bases identical to TRBD1. Germline values: CDR1 SNHLY, CDR2 FYNNEI. With 8 bases clipped from V and 0 bases from J, the junction kept 10 bases outside the gene matches. The CDR3 sequence is 17 residues long. The CDR3 DNA follows: TGTGCCAGCGCCTATACCGGGACAGGGTCGAACACCGGGGAGCTGTTTTTT. Translation: CASAYTGTGSNTGELFF.

The chain links TRBV5-1 to TRBJ1-3, with TRBD1 matching 7 bases. Per germline, CDR1 SGHRS and CDR2 YFSETQ. CDR3 size: 14 residues. V gave up 5 bases and J gave up 2 bases; unmatched junction bases: 4. CDR3 sequence (DNA): TGCGCCAGCAGTTCCGACAGGGCTGGAAACACCATATATTTT. Its protein is CASSSDRAGNTIYF.

The chain carries TRBV2 and TRBJ2-7; TRBD1 agrees at 9 bases. Germline CDR1 is SNHLY and CDR2 is FYNNEI. V was pared by 8 bases and J by 2 bases, with 7 bases of the junction left unmatched. The CDR3 totals 14 residues. The CDR3 region is CASVFGTGPYEQYF. The CDR3 bases are TGTGCCAGCGTATTTGGGACAGGGCCCTACGAGCAGTACTTC.

The V gene is TRBV4-1, the J gene TRBJ1-5; perhaps TRBD1 as D (6 bases). Germline values: CDR1 MGHRA, CDR2 YSYEKL. The V end was cut by 4 bases, the J end by 3 bases, with 13 bases between. The CDR3 contains 15 residues. CDR3 DNA sequence: TGCGCCAGCAGCCCGATGGACAGCCTCAATCAGCCCCAGCATTTT. Amino acid sequence: CASSPMDSLNQPQHF.

In its sample, this clone was seen a few times. The chain is built from TRBV7-2 and TRBJ2-3; D unresolved. Germline-derived CDR1 and CDR2 are SGHTA and FQGNSA. V was trimmed by 3 bases and J by 1 base, leaving 5 bases between them. This CDR3 region has 13 residues. CDR3 in amino acids: CASSFRRTDTQYF. The CDR3 nucleotides read TGTGCCAGCAGCTTCCGCCGCACAGATACGCAGTATTTT.

The genes are TRBV10-2 and TRBJ2-3; 14 bases are shared with TRBD2. The V gene's germline CDR1 is WSHSY and CDR2 SAAADI. The V gene end was trimmed by 5 bases and the J gene end by 1 base; junction bases not matched to a gene: 8. The CDR3 contains 18 residues. The CDR3: CASSLGLAGVGRTDTQYF. The CDR3 nucleotides read TGCGCCAGCAGTCTGGGACTAGCGGGAGTGGGGCGCACAGATACGCAGTATTTT.

The chain employs TRBV4-2 and TRBJ2-7, with D unresolved. V was shortened by 0 bases and J by 0 bases, with 9 bases between the two germline ends. The CDR3 extends over 15 amino acids. The germline gives CDR1 LGHNA, CDR2 YNFKEQ. CDR3 sequence: CASSQESGRSYEQYF. CDR3 bases: TGTGCCAGCAGCCAAGAATCGGGTCGCTCCTACGAGCAGTACTTC.

This clone is a singleton in its sample. This chain connects TRBV15 to TRBJ1-1; unclear D gene. This CDR3 has 14 residues. The germline gives CDR1 LNHNV, CDR2 YYDKDF (reference sequence). Trimming shortened V by 4 bases and J by 1 base, and 10 bases separated the two germline ends. The CDR3 bases are TGTGCCACCAGCAAGCCATCGGGGAACACTGAAGCTTTCTTT. Protein sequence: CATSKPSGNTEAFF.

The chain couples TRBV11-3 to TRBJ1-1, with D maybe TRBD1 (6 bases). Germline V CDR1 and CDR2: SGHNT, YENEEA. The CDR3 totals 15 residues. Trimming removed 5 bases from V and 4 bases from J, with 17 bases in between. The CDR3 reads CASSQGDTRGTEAFF. In DNA, the CDR3 is TGTGCCAGCAGCCAAGGGGACACGCGCGGCACTGAAGCTTTCTTT.

The chain employs TRBV7-2 and TRBJ1-1, with a possible D match to TRBD1 (5 bases). Germline V CDR1 and CDR2: SGHTA, FQGNSA. V gave up 7 bases and J gave up 10 bases, with 13 bases separating them. The CDR3 spans 11 residues. The CDR3 DNA reads TGTGCCAGCACCTCTTGGGACGGAGCTTTCTTT. Its protein is CASTSWDGAFF.

The gene calls are TRBV5-1 and TRBJ1-1; no clear D. Germline values: CDR1 SGHRS, CDR2 YFSETQ. This CDR3 spans 13 amino acids. Deletions cut 3 bases from V and 0 bases from J, with 6 bases between. CDR3 amino acids: CASSSQVNTEAFF. CDR3 DNA sequence: TGCGCCAGCAGCTCCCAGGTGAACACTGAAGCTTTCTTT. Supplemented by reference TRBV5-1 and TRBJ1-1, the full variable domain reads KAGVTQTPRYLIKTRGQQVTLSCSPISGHRSVSWYQQTPGQGLQFLFEYFSETQRNKGNFPGRFSGRQFSNSRSEMNVSTLELGDSALYLCASSSQVNTEAFFGQGTRLTVV.

The chain is built from TRBV19 and TRBJ1-3; no reliable D call. The V and J ends lost 5 bases and 1 base respectively, with 3 bases between them. Germline CDR1 reads LNHDA; CDR2 reads SQIVND (reference sequence). The CDR3 spans 12 residues. This chain's CDR3 is CASSFSGNTIYF. CDR3 sequence (DNA): TGTGCCAGTAGTTTTTCTGGAAACACCATATATTTT.